Listed here are 25 T cell receptor beta chains from one sample, sequenced in a study of T-cell reconstitution after alpha-beta-depleted transplantation in children. TCRbeta library preparation incorporated unique molecular identifiers. Each CDR3 protein is one row after TCRdb ran MiXCR on the PCR reads. The sample shows almost 250,000 distinct CDR3 sequences, roughly 26% of them seen only once. The material was PBMCs, obtained before TCRalphabeta/CD19-depleted stem cell transplant. The receptors were gathered from a girl aged 2-10 years with Fanconi anemia, due to receive a stem cell transplant.

This clonotype was seen ten or more times. V and J are TRBV15 and TRBJ1-4; D gene unclear. V lost 1 base and J 4 bases, leaving 7 bases between the germline ends. Germline CDR1 LNHNV, CDR2 YYDKDF (reference sequence). The CDR3 has 14 amino acids. CDR3 sequence: CATSRGRLNEKLFF. Here the CDR3 DNA reads TGTGCCACCAGCAGAGGCAGGCTTAATGAAAAACTGTTTTTT.

V is TRBV29-1 and J is TRBJ1-1, with 9 bases matching TRBD1. V trimming: 4 bases; J trimming: 4 bases; junction bases outside the gene matches: 7. Germline V gives CDR1 SQVTM, CDR2 ANQGSEA. This CDR3 region has 14 residues. CDR3 amino acids: CSVVQGAVGTEAFF. The DNA for the CDR3 is TGCAGCGTTGTACAGGGGGCTGTGGGCACTGAAGCTTTCTTT.

In its sample, this clonotype was seen a few times. The chain has TRBV28 and TRBJ2-7, with D maybe TRBD1 (6 bases). The CDR3 runs 11 residues. Trimming removed 10 bases from V and 3 bases from J, with 10 bases in between. Germline values: CDR1 MDHEN, CDR2 SYDVKM. CDR3 protein: CAISGVYEQYF. The CDR3 coding sequence is TGTGCCATCTCAGGGGTCTACGAGCAGTACTTC.

The chain has TRBV4-1 and TRBJ2-7; 10 positions match TRBD2. Trimming at V came to 5 bases and at J to 5 bases, leaving 9 bases not matched to a gene. Germline values: CDR1 MGHRA, CDR2 YSYEKL. The CDR3 sequence is 15 residues long. The CDR3 region has the DNA TGCGCCAGCAGCTCCCCTAGCGGGAGAGACCACGAGCAGTACTTC. This gives the protein CASSSPSGRDHEQYF.

The J gene is TRBJ1-1, the V gene TRBV20-1, with a weak D call TRBD1 (6 bases). The V and J ends lost 0 bases and 1 base respectively, with 12 bases between them. CDR1 DFQATT and CDR2 SNEGSKA come from the germline V gene (reference sequence). CDR3 length: 15 amino acids. CDR3 region: CSARDRRTANTEAFF. In DNA, the CDR3 is TGCAGTGCTAGAGATAGGCGGACAGCGAACACTGAAGCTTTCTTT.

The chain combines TRBV29-1 with TRBJ2-1; 12 positions match TRBD2. Unmatched junction bases numbered 6, after V lost 1 base and J lost 2 bases. This CDR3 comprises 17 residues. Germline CDR1 SQVTM, CDR2 ANQGSEA. The CDR3 bases are TGCAGCGTTGAAGGCCCGACTAGCGGGAGCCCCTACAATGAGCAGTTCTTC. This codes for CSVEGPTSGSPYNEQFF.

This clonotype turned up a few times. The chain combines TRBV6-5 with TRBJ2-7; D is perhaps TRBD1 or TRBD2 (6 bases each). The germline CDR1 and CDR2 sequences are MNHEY and SVGAGI. The CDR3 has 15 amino acids. V was trimmed by 2 bases and J by 0 bases, leaving 11 bases between them. The CDR3 nucleotides read TGTGCCAGCAGTTACGTGTCGGGGGCCTCCTACGAGCAGTACTTC. This encodes CASSYVSGASYEQYF.

This sequence joins TRBV5-5 and TRBJ2-7; no reliable D call. V was shortened by 2 bases and J by 6 bases, with 15 bases between the two germline ends. This CDR3 has 14 amino acids. Germline V CDR1 and CDR2: SGHKS, YYEKEE (reference sequence). The CDR3: CASSFSVQPGEQYF. The CDR3 nucleotides read TGTGCCAGCAGCTTTTCCGTGCAACCGGGCGAGCAGTACTTC.

J is TRBJ2-7 and V is TRBV5-6; D might be TRBD2 (6 bases). V shed 4 bases and J shed 3 bases, with 17 bases lying between them. The CDR3 consists of 15 residues. Germline V gene lookup returns CDR1 SGHDT and CDR2 YYEEEE. The CDR3 DNA follows: TGTGCCAGCAGCCCCAGCCCGGGAGAAAACTACGAGCAGTACTTC. This sequence encodes CASSPSPGENYEQYF.

Many counts were recorded for this clonotype. The genes are TRBV20-1 and TRBJ2-1; D may correspond to TRBD1 or TRBD2 (5 bases each). Trimming pared 6 bases from V and 5 bases from J, leaving 17 bases between. CDR1 and CDR2 (germline): DFQATT, SNEGSKA (reference sequence). The CDR3 runs 14 residues. The CDR3 DNA follows: TGCAGTGCCGAAAGACCGGGACCCAACAATGAGCAGTTCTTC. It translates to CSAERPGPNNEQFF.

This clonotype was observed at least ten times. The V call is TRBV29-1, the J call TRBJ2-7; D uncertain. This CDR3 has 13 amino acids. Between the trimmed V and J ends, which lost 4 bases and 0 bases, there was a span of 10 bases. The germline V gene encodes CDR1 SQVTM and CDR2 ANQGSEA. The CDR3 here is CSVGTDSSYEQYF. CDR3 nucleotide sequence: TGCAGCGTTGGGACGGATAGCTCCTACGAGCAGTACTTC.

The J gene is TRBJ2-2, the V gene TRBV29-1; weak D call: TRBD1 (5 bases). The germline V gene encodes CDR1 SQVTM and CDR2 ANQGSEA. This CDR3 spans 15 amino acids. Trimming took 3 bases from V and 0 from J, leaving 11 bases between them. The CDR3 loop is CSVDAGHTNTGELFF. Written as DNA, the CDR3 is TGCAGCGTTGACGCTGGACACACGAACACCGGGGAGCTGTTTTTT.

This sequence joins TRBV10-3 and TRBJ2-1, with 14 bases aligning to TRBD2. Trimming removed 5 bases from V and 10 bases from J; junction bases left unmatched: 10. The CDR3 length is 16 residues. Germline V lookup: CDR1 ENHRY, CDR2 SYGVKD. CDR3 in amino acids: CAISLTSGRAYGEQFF. In nucleotides, the CDR3 is TGTGCCATCAGTTTGACTAGCGGGAGGGCATATGGGGAGCAGTTCTTC.

This clonotype was picked up many times. The chain uses TRBV29-1 and TRBJ2-4; 9 bases map to TRBD2. The CDR3 has 16 amino acids. Trimming cost V 0 bases and J 8 bases; bases outside gene matches: 11. Germline CDR1 and CDR2: SQVTM and ANQGSEA. CDR3 sequence: CSVEELRVSGGDIQYF. The CDR3 DNA reads TGCAGCGTTGAAGAACTTCGGGTTAGCGGGGGTGACATTCAGTACTTC.

This clonotype occurred many times. The chain combines TRBV4-2 with TRBJ1-4; tentatively, D is TRBD1 (6 bases). The CDR3 extends over 15 amino acids. CDR1 and CDR2 from the germline V gene are LGHNA and YNFKEQ. V was cut by 1 base and J by 6 bases, with 12 bases left in between. The DNA for the CDR3 is TGTGCCAGCAGCCAAGTTGGTGAGGGGGATGAAAAACTGTTTTTT. It codes for CASSQVGEGDEKLFF.

The chain recombines TRBV20-1 with TRBJ2-2; TRBD2 aligns across 9 bases. This CDR3 spans 16 amino acids. The ends lost 5 bases at V and 6 bases at J; junction bases unmatched: 13. Germline-derived CDR1 and CDR2 are DFQATT and SNEGSKA (reference sequence). In DNA form, the CDR3 reads TGCAGTGCTGACCCCCCGGTTAGCGGGAGACCCGGGGAGCTGTTTTTT. Translating it yields CSADPPVSGRPGELFF.

CDR3 bases: TGTGCCTGGAGTGTCGCGCTAATCGGCACCGGGGAGCTGTTTTTT. Its translation is CAWSVALIGTGELFF. The chain combines TRBV30 with TRBJ2-2, with D unresolved. Germline-derived CDR1 and CDR2 are GTSNPN and SVGIG (reference sequence). Trimming left V 0 bases short and J 4 bases short, with 12 bases between. The CDR3 loop spans 15 amino acids.

V and J are TRBV20-1 and TRBJ1-5, with TRBD1 as a possible D gene (5 bases). This CDR3 contains 16 residues. CDR1 and CDR2 (germline): DFQATT, SNEGSKA (reference sequence). Trimming pared 7 bases from V and 0 bases from J, leaving 19 bases between. The CDR3 sequence: CSGGRGTAYSNQPQHF. DNA of the CDR3: TGCAGTGGGGGCCGTGGGACTGCTTATAGCAATCAGCCCCAGCATTTT.

This clonotype was counted at least ten times. The chain joins TRBV28 to TRBJ2-1; 7 bases align to TRBD2. The CDR3 runs 15 residues. CDR1 and CDR2 (germline): MDHEN, SYDVKM. The V and J ends lost 6 bases and 6 bases, in that order; junction bases with no gene match: 11. The CDR3 sequence: CASSEGTTLTNEQFF. The DNA for the CDR3 is TGTGCCAGCAGCGAGGGGACTACCCTAACCAATGAGCAGTTCTTC.

This clonotype was seen many times. The chain joins TRBV4-2 to TRBJ2-7; possible D gene TRBD1, 7 bases. CDR1 and CDR2 (germline): LGHNA, YNFKEQ. V was clipped by 2 bases and J by 3 bases, with 14 bases between them. This CDR3 is built from 15 residues. CDR3 nucleotides: TGTGCCAGCAGCCAATGGTGGCAGGGGGGCTACGAGCAGTACTTC. Translating gives CASSQWWQGGYEQYF.

The CDR3 sequence is CSATTGGTNTQYF. CDR3 coding DNA: TGCAGTGCAACGACAGGGGGGACGAATACGCAGTATTTT. V is TRBV20-1 and J is TRBJ2-3, with 9 bases aligning to TRBD1. Germline V gives CDR1 DFQATT, CDR2 SNEGSKA (reference sequence). Trimming at V came to 6 bases and at J to 7 bases, leaving 8 bases not matched to a gene. CDR3 size: 13 residues.

This clonotype was seen a handful of times. The V and J genes are TRBV9 and TRBJ2-1; the D call may be TRBD1 or TRBD2 (5 bases each). Trimming left V 0 bases short and J 4 bases short, with 11 bases between. This CDR3 comprises 15 residues. Germline lookup yields CDR1 SGDLS and CDR2 YYNGEE. CDR3 in amino acids: CASSVAGTRYNEQFF. CDR3 in DNA: TGTGCCAGCAGCGTAGCGGGGACCCGTTACAATGAGCAGTTCTTC. Supplemented by reference TRBV9 and TRBJ2-1, the full variable domain reads DSGVTQTPKHLITATGQRVTLRCSPRSGDLSVYWYQQSLDQGLQFLIQYYNGEERAKGNILERFSAQQFPDLHSELNLSSLELGDSALYFCASSVAGTRYNEQFFGPGTRLTVL.

The rearrangement links TRBV29-1 to TRBJ2-3; TRBD1 aligns across 8 bases. CDR1 and CDR2 from the germline V gene are SQVTM and ANQGSEA. V gave up 7 bases and J gave up 1 base; unmatched junction bases: 7. This CDR3 has 14 amino acids. CDR3 nucleotides: TGCAGCGCTGCCCAGGACAGGGGCACAGATACGCAGTATTTT. Its protein is CSAAQDRGTDTQYF.

This clonotype occurred many times. The chain has TRBV6-5 and TRBJ1-3; D unresolved. This CDR3 region has 14 residues. V gave up 8 bases and J gave up 0 bases, with 11 bases separating them. CDR1 MNHEY and CDR2 SVGAGI come from the germline V gene. CDR3 loop: CASELGNSGNTIYF. CDR3 coding DNA: TGTGCCAGCGAATTGGGCAACTCTGGAAACACCATATATTTT.

V gene TRBV7-2 combines with J gene TRBJ1-2, with TRBD1 matching over 7 bases. The V segment lost 2 bases and the J segment 1 base; nucleotides outside the gene matches: 7. The CDR3 sequence is 16 residues long. CDR1 is SGHTA, CDR2 FQGNSA, per germline. Here the CDR3 DNA reads TGTGCCAGCAGCTTACAGACAGGGACACTTAACTATGGCTACACCTTC. It translates to CASSLQTGTLNYGYTF.